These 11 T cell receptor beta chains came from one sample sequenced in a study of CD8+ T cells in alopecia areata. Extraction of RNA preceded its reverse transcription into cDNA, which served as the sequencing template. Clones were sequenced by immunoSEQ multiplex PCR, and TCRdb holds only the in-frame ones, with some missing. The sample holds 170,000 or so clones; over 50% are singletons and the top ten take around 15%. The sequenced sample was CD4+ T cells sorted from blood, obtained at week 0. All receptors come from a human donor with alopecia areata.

This CDR3 is CATSRSLQTVRTDTQYF. Here the CDR3 DNA reads TGTGCCACCAGCCGATCACTCCAGACCGTCCGCACAGATACGCAGTATTTT. The gene calls are TRBV15 and TRBJ2-3; D uncertain. V was trimmed by 5 bases and J by 1 base, leaving 19 bases between them. CDR3 length: 17 amino acids. Germline CDR1 and CDR2: LNHNV and YYDKDF (reference sequence).

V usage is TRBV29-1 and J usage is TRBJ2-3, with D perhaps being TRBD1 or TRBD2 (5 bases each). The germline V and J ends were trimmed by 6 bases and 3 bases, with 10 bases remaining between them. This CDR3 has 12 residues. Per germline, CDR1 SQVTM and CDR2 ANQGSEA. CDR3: CSVRGGTDTQYF. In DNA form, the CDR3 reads TGCAGCGTCCGTGGGGGTACAGATACGCAGTATTTT.

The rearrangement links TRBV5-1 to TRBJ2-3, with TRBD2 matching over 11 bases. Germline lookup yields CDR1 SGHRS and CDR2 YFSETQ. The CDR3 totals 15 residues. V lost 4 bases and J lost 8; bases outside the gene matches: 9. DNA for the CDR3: TGCGCCAGCAGCAGGGATACTAGCGGGGGAAGTACGCAGTATTTT. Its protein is CASSRDTSGGSTQYF.

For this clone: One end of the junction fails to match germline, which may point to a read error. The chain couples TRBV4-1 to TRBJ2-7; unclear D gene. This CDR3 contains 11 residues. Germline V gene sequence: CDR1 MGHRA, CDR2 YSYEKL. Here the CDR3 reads CASSQDVKLFF. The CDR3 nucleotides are TGCGCCAGCAGCCAAGATGTAAAACTTTTCTTC.

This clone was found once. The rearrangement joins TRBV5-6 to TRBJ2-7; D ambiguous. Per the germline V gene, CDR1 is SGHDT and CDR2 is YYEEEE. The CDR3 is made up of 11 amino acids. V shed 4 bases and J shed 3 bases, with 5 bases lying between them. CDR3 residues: CASSEYYEQYF. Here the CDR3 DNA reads TGTGCCAGCAGCGAGTACTACGAGCAGTACTTC.

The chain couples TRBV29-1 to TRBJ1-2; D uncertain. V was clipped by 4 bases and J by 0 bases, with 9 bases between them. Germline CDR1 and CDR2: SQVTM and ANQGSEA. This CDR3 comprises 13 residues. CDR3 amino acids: CSVGAGPNYGYTF. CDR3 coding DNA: TGCAGCGTTGGGGCAGGCCCTAACTATGGCTACACCTTC.

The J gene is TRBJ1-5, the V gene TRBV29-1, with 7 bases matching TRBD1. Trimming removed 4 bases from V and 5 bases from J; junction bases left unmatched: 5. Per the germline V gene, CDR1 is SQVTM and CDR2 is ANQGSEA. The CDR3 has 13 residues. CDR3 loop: CSVAEGADQPQHF. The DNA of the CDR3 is TGCAGCGTTGCCGAGGGGGCCGATCAGCCCCAGCATTTT.

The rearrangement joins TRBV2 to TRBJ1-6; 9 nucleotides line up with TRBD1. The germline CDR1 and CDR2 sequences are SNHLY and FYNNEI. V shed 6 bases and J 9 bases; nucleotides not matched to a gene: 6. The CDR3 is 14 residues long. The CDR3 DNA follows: TGTGCCAGCAGGGGGGACAGGGTAGTTTCACCCCTCCACTTT. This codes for CASRGDRVVSPLHF.

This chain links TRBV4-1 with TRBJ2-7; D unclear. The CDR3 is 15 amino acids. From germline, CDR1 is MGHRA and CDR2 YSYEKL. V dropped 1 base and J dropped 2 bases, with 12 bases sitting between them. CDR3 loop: CASSQASTLTYEQYF. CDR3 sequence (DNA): TGCGCCAGCAGCCAAGCCTCGACTCTTACCTACGAGCAGTACTTC.

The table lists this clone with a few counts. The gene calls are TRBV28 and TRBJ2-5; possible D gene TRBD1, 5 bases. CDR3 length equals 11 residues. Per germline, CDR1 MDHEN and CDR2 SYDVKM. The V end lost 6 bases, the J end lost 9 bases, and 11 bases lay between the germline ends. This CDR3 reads CASSELRAQYF. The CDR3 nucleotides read TGTGCCAGCAGCGAGCTCAGGGCCCAGTACTTC.

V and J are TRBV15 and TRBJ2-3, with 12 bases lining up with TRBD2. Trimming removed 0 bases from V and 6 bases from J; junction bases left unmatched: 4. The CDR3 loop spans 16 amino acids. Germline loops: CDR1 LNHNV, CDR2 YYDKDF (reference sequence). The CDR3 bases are TGTGCCACCAGCAGAGATCTAGCGGGGGGGCCCGATACGCAGTATTTT. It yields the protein CATSRDLAGGPDTQYF.